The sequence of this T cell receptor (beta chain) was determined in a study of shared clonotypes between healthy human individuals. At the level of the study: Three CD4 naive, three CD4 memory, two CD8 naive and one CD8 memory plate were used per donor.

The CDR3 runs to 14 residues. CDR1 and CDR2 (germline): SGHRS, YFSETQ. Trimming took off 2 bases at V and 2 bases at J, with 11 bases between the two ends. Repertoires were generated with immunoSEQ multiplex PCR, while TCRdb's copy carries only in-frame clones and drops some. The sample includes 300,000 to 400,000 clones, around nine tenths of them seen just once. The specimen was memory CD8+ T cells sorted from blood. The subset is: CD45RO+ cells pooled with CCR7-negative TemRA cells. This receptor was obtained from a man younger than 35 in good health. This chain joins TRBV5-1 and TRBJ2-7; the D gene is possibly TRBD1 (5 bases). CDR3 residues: CASSLSGRTYEQYF. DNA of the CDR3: TGCGCCAGCAGCTTATCAGGGCGCACCTACGAGCAGTACTTC.